The 32 T cell receptor beta chains listed next were all sequenced from one sample in a study of PD-1 blockade in mismatch repair-deficient tumors. Data came from immunoSEQ multiplex PCR; TCRdb stores just in-frame clones and leaves some out. The table lists around 100,000 clones, 70% to 85% of them singletons. Specimen: peripheral blood, collected about eight months after starting pembrolizumab. The source is an adult with mismatch repair-deficient cancer.

A few counts support this clone. One end of the junction does not line up with germline, which may come from a read error. This sequence joins TRBV19 and TRBJ1-4; TRBD1 agrees at 7 bases. The CDR3 extends over 13 amino acids. From germline, CDR1 is LNHDA and CDR2 SQIVND (reference sequence). The CDR3 DNA follows: TGTGCGAGTAGTACAGGGGAAGGTGAGAAACTGTTTTTT. It specifies CASSTGEGEKLFF.

V usage is TRBV30 and J usage is TRBJ2-3, with D unresolved. Germline CDR1 is GTSNPN and CDR2 is SVGIG (reference sequence). This CDR3 is built from 14 residues. Trimming took 2 bases from V and 0 from J, leaving 9 bases between them. CDR3 sequence: CAWSPGLSTDTQYF. The CDR3 DNA follows: TGTGCCTGGAGTCCGGGCCTTAGCACAGATACGCAGTATTTT.

The chain recombines TRBV28 with TRBJ1-4; 7 bases fit TRBD1. The V and J ends lost 2 bases and 7 bases, in that order; junction bases with no gene match: 7. The germline gives CDR1 MDHEN, CDR2 SYDVKM. This CDR3 is built from 15 residues. CDR3 sequence reads: CASSLLTGVREKLFF. CDR3 nucleotide sequence: TGTGCCAGCAGTTTACTAACAGGGGTTCGTGAAAAACTGTTTTTT.

The DNA of the CDR3 is TGTGCCAGCATGAGGCAGGGAGAGACCGGGGAGCTGTTTTTT. This gives the protein CASMRQGETGELFF. This chain uses TRBV6-6 with TRBJ2-2, with D perhaps TRBD1 or TRBD2 (5 bases each). V lost 7 bases to trimming and J lost 5 bases, with 14 bases between them. CDR3 length: 14 amino acids. Germline values: CDR1 MNHNY, CDR2 SVGAGI (reference sequence).

The rearrangement uses TRBV29-1 and TRBJ2-7, with D possibly being TRBD1 (5 bases). CDR1 and CDR2 from the germline V gene are SQVTM and ANQGSEA. The CDR3 totals 12 residues. Trimming stripped 5 bases from V and 4 bases from J, with 12 bases between. The CDR3 loop reads CSVSREGYEQYF. Written as DNA, the CDR3 is TGCAGCGTTTCCAGGGAAGGATACGAGCAGTACTTC.

The chain carries TRBV18 and TRBJ2-1; 9 nucleotides agree with TRBD2. V shed 0 bases and J 4 bases; nucleotides not matched to a gene: 4. The germline gives CDR1 KGHSH, CDR2 LQKENI. The CDR3 spans 16 residues. The CDR3 DNA is TGTGCCAGCTCACCACCCGGGACTAGCCCATACAATGAGCAGTTCTTC. Amino acids: CASSPPGTSPYNEQFF. Looking up the rest from reference TRBV18 and TRBJ2-1 gives the full variable domain: NAGVMQNPRHLVRRRGQEARLRCSPMKGHSHVYWYRQLPEEGLKFMVYLQKENIIDESGMPKERFSAEFPKEGPSILRIQQVVRGDSAAYFCASSPPGTSPYNEQFFGPGTRLTVL.

The chain couples TRBV10-3 to TRBJ2-3; 9 positions agree with TRBD1. Germline CDR1 is ENHRY and CDR2 is SYGVKD. Germline trimming cut 10 bases from V and 3 bases from J; bases unmatched to any gene: 8. The CDR3 sequence is 14 residues long. Written as DNA, the CDR3 is TGTGCCACTCACAGGGGGCTGGGGACAGATACGCAGTATTTT. This encodes CATHRGLGTDTQYF.

V and J are TRBV11-2 and TRBJ2-1; 8 bases align to TRBD2. The CDR3 totals 16 residues. The germline CDR1 and CDR2 sequences are SGHAT and FQNNGV. V lost 7 bases to trimming and J lost 6 bases; unmatched junction nucleotides: 14. This chain's CDR3 is CASTPGSGRAGNEQFF. The DNA of the CDR3 is TGTGCCAGCACCCCAGGCTCCGGGAGGGCCGGCAATGAGCAGTTCTTC.

The chain has TRBV6-1 and TRBJ1-5; D remains ambiguous. Per the germline V gene, CDR1 is MNHNS and CDR2 is SASEGT. Trimming removed 5 bases from V and 3 bases from J, with 11 bases in between. The CDR3 spans 14 residues. The CDR3 protein is CASSRGYDNQPQHF. The CDR3 DNA sequence: TGTGCCAGCAGTCGAGGGTACGACAATCAGCCCCAGCATTTT.

CDR3 region: CASSLSGGSGYTF. The CDR3 bases are TGTGCCAGCAGTCTCTCGGGGGGTTCTGGCTACACCTTC. The chain links TRBV6-6 to TRBJ1-2; D is possibly TRBD1 (5 bases). The CDR3 is made up of 13 amino acids. V was cut by 5 bases and J by 7 bases, with 14 bases left in between. Germline-derived CDR1 and CDR2 are MNHNY and SVGAGI (reference sequence).

This sequence joins TRBV9 and TRBJ1-1; no clear D gene. V lost 0 bases to trimming and J lost 8 bases, with 11 bases between them. The CDR3 contains 13 residues. The germline gives CDR1 SGDLS, CDR2 YYNGEE. CDR3 sequence reads: CASSVDGLREAFF. DNA of the CDR3: TGTGCCAGCAGCGTAGATGGGCTCCGCGAAGCTTTCTTT.

CDR3 in amino acids: CASSFSQGSFTEAFF. The CDR3 nucleotides read TGTGCCAGCAGCTTTTCCCAGGGAAGTTTCACTGAAGCTTTCTTT. This chain connects TRBV7-2 to TRBJ1-1, with D maybe TRBD1 (5 bases). Trimming took 3 bases from V and 4 from J, leaving 15 bases between them. Germline V gene sequence: CDR1 SGHTA, CDR2 FQGNSA. This CDR3 is 15 amino acids long. The full variable domain, completed using reference TRBV7-2 and TRBJ1-1, is GAGVSQSPSNKVTEKGKDVELRCDPISGHTALYWYRQSLGQGLEFLIYFQGNSAPDKSGLPSDRFSAERTGGSVSTLTIQRTQQEDSAVYLCASSFSQGSFTEAFFGQGTRLTVV.

The chain uses TRBV6-6 and TRBJ1-1, with D perhaps TRBD1 (6 bases). The CDR3 has 14 residues. Per the germline V gene, CDR1 is MNHNY and CDR2 is SVGAGI (reference sequence). The V end was cut by 2 bases, the J end by 2 bases, with 9 bases between. The CDR3 DNA follows: TGTGCCAGCAGTTACCTAGGGGGAAACACTGAAGCTTTCTTT. Translation gives CASSYLGGNTEAFF.

The chain employs TRBV11-2 and TRBJ2-4; 8 bases agree with TRBD2. Per germline, CDR1 SGHAT and CDR2 FQNNGV. V trimming: 5 bases; J trimming: 6 bases; junction bases outside the gene matches: 6. The CDR3 covers 14 residues. This CDR3 reads CASSLSGTGNIQYF. CDR3 nucleotides: TGTGCCAGCAGCCTTAGCGGGACCGGAAACATTCAGTACTTC.

This rearrangement joins TRBV4-2 to TRBJ1-2; 9 positions match TRBD1. V trimming: 5 bases; J trimming: 4 bases; junction bases outside the gene matches: 5. The CDR3 covers 14 residues. Germline V gene lookup returns CDR1 LGHNA and CDR2 YNFKEQ. This chain's CDR3 is CASSLDRGTYGYTF. The CDR3 bases are TGTGCCAGCAGCTTGGACAGGGGTACCTATGGCTACACCTTC.

The chain uses TRBV7-2 and TRBJ2-7; D remains unclear. Per germline, CDR1 SGHTA and CDR2 FQGNSA. CDR3 length: 15 residues. The germline V and J ends were trimmed by 5 bases and 0 bases, with 14 bases remaining between them. CDR3 in DNA: TGTGCCAGCAGCCCTCGGGCAGCCAGCTCCTACGAGCAGTACTTC. Its translation: CASSPRAASSYEQYF. Drawing the rest from reference TRBV7-2 and TRBJ2-7, the complete variable domain is GAGVSQSPSNKVTEKGKDVELRCDPISGHTALYWYRQSLGQGLEFLIYFQGNSAPDKSGLPSDRFSAERTGGSVSTLTIQRTQQEDSAVYLCASSPRAASSYEQYFGPGTRLTVT.

As regards this clone: Given a much more abundant clone one base away, this may be a read error. This sequence joins TRBV19 and TRBJ2-3; D is unresolved. TRBJ1-5 matches the DNA end more closely, so the J call is doubtful. CDR3 length equals 13 residues. Germline V gene data show CDR1 as LNHDA and CDR2 as SQIVND (reference sequence). CDR3 nucleotides: TGTGCCAGTACCGACCCCAACCTCGGTACGCAGCATTTT. Translating gives CASTDPNLGTQHF.

The chain recombines TRBV5-6 with TRBJ2-3; D is uncertain. The CDR3 sequence is 13 residues long. Per germline, CDR1 SGHDT and CDR2 YYEEEE. Deletions cut 3 bases from V and 4 bases from J, with 9 bases between. CDR3 DNA: TGTGCCAGCAGCTCCCCAAGCGCAGATACGCAGTATTTT. This sequence encodes CASSSPSADTQYF.

V and J are TRBV19 and TRBJ1-5; a possible D gene is TRBD1 (5 bases). V dropped 1 base and J dropped 1 base, with 14 bases sitting between them. CDR1 is LNHDA and CDR2 is SQIVND in the germline V gene (reference sequence). The CDR3 is 17 amino acids. The DNA for the CDR3 is TGTGCCAGTAGTATAGTAGGAGCGGGGGTAAGCAATCAGCCCCAGCATTTT. Amino acids: CASSIVGAGVSNQPQHF.

This chain joins TRBV4-2 and TRBJ1-4; possibly TRBD1 for D (6 bases). Trimming cost V 1 base and J 8 bases, with 14 bases left between them. The CDR3 has 15 amino acids. The germline gives CDR1 LGHNA, CDR2 YNFKEQ. The CDR3 region has the DNA TGTGCCAGCAGCCAAGGTGGGGGCAGAGGGGAAAAACTGTTTTTT. It translates to CASSQGGGRGEKLFF.

The rearrangement uses TRBV30 and TRBJ1-1, with D maybe TRBD1 (6 bases). Germline CDR1 is GTSNPN and CDR2 is SVGIG (reference sequence). The V end lost 2 bases, the J end lost 11 bases, and 18 bases lay between the germline ends. CDR3 length: 13 residues. As DNA, the CDR3 is TGTGCCTGGAGTTACCACAGGGCAATGGGGGCTTTCTTT. Its translation: CAWSYHRAMGAFF. Combining the CDR3 with reference TRBV30 and TRBJ1-1 gives the whole variable domain SQTIHQWPATLVQPVGSPLSLECTVEGTSNPNLYWYRQAAGRGLQLLFYSVGIGQISSEVPQNLSASRPQDRQFILSSKKLLLSDSGFYLCAWSYHRAMGAFFGQGTRLTVV.

The chain recombines TRBV7-3 with TRBJ2-5; 10 bases are shared with TRBD2. Trimming cost V 1 base and J 3 bases; bases outside gene matches: 8. The CDR3 sequence is 17 residues long. Germline V gene data show CDR1 as SGHTA and CDR2 as FQGTGA. CDR3 region: CASSLNPTSGKKETQYF. As DNA, the CDR3 is TGTGCCAGCAGCTTAAATCCAACTAGCGGGAAAAAAGAGACCCAGTACTTC.

The V gene is TRBV14, the J gene TRBJ2-7, with D maybe TRBD1 (5 bases). V lost 3 bases and J lost 6, with 12 bases in between. The CDR3 contains 13 residues. CDR1 is SGHDN and CDR2 is FVKESK in the germline V gene. CDR3 sequence: CASSQMTASEQYF. The CDR3 region has the DNA TGTGCCAGCAGCCAGATGACAGCCAGCGAGCAGTACTTC. The entire variable domain, with the rest obtained from reference TRBV14 and TRBJ2-7, is as follows: EAGVTQFPSHSVIEKGQTVTLRCDPISGHDNLYWYRRVMGKEIKFLLHFVKESKQDESGMPNNRFLAERTGGTYSTLKVQPAELEDSGVYFCASSQMTASEQYFGPGTRLTVT.

The V and J genes are TRBV7-9 and TRBJ2-2; D is uncertain. Germline CDR1 reads SEHNR; CDR2 reads FQNEAQ (reference sequence). The length of the CDR3 is 13 residues. The germline V and J ends were trimmed by 1 base and 5 bases, with 5 bases remaining between them. The CDR3 sequence: CASSLGPTGELFF. CDR3 sequence (DNA): TGTGCCAGCAGCTTAGGGCCGACCGGGGAGCTGTTTTTT.

V is TRBV27 and J is TRBJ2-7; no clear D gene. CDR1 and CDR2 from the germline V gene are MNHEY and SMNVEV (reference sequence). V lost 3 bases to trimming and J lost 1 base, with 16 bases between them. There are 16 residues in the CDR3. The CDR3 loop is CASSFLPAKESYEQYF. The CDR3 DNA sequence: TGTGCCAGCAGTTTTTTACCCGCCAAGGAGTCCTACGAGCAGTACTTC.

The chain carries TRBV27 and TRBJ2-6, with 9 bases fitting TRBD1. V lost 1 base to trimming and J lost 2 bases; unmatched junction nucleotides: 12. The CDR3 loop spans 20 amino acids. The germline CDR1 and CDR2 sequences are MNHEY and SMNVEV (reference sequence). The CDR3 protein is CASSLFGIGGQGTGANVLTF. CDR3 sequence (DNA): TGTGCCAGCAGTTTATTTGGTATAGGGGGACAGGGAACTGGGGCCAACGTCCTGACTTTC.

The chain couples TRBV14 to TRBJ1-4; a possible D gene is TRBD1 (5 bases). From germline, CDR1 is SGHDN and CDR2 FVKESK. The CDR3 runs 15 residues. Trimming shortened V by 2 bases and J by 5 bases, and 12 bases separated the two germline ends. The chain's CDR3 is CASSQWGRANEKLFF. The CDR3 nucleotides are TGTGCCAGCAGCCAATGGGGCAGGGCGAATGAAAAACTGTTTTTT.

This clone was observed a single time. This chain joins TRBV7-9 and TRBJ1-4; D gene unclear. Germline V lookup: CDR1 SEHNR, CDR2 FQNEAQ (reference sequence). V lost 5 bases and J lost 6, with 13 bases in between. The CDR3 sequence is 14 residues long. DNA of the CDR3: TGTGCCAGCAGCCCCCCCGGGCGGGATGAAAAACTGTTTTTT. As protein: CASSPPGRDEKLFF.

V gene TRBV11-1 combines with J gene TRBJ2-3; no reliable D call. The CDR3 is 15 amino acids. Germline values: CDR1 SGHAT, CDR2 FQDESV (reference sequence). Trimming took 3 bases from V and 0 from J, leaving 10 bases between them. For the CDR3, the DNA is TGTGCCAGCAGCTTCCTGGGTTCCAGCACAGATACGCAGTATTTT. Translating gives CASSFLGSSTDTQYF.

V is TRBV28 and J is TRBJ1-1, with D perhaps TRBD1 (6 bases). Germline-derived CDR1 and CDR2 are MDHEN and SYDVKM. The CDR3 covers 14 residues. Trimming pared 2 bases from V and 5 bases from J, leaving 12 bases between. CDR3 sequence reads: CASSLERGVTEAFF. CDR3 nucleotides: TGTGCCAGCAGTTTAGAAAGGGGGGTAACTGAAGCTTTCTTT.

V is TRBV27 and J is TRBJ1-2; a possible D gene is TRBD1 (5 bases). This CDR3 contains 14 residues. Germline V lookup: CDR1 MNHEY, CDR2 SMNVEV (reference sequence). The CDR3 sequence: CVAASYPGVRGYTF. In DNA, the CDR3 is TGTGTCGCCGCGTCCTATCCGGGGGTCCGTGGCTACACCTTC.

This CDR3 reads CASSRAGDQETQYF. The CDR3 nucleotides read TGTGCCAGCAGCCGCGCGGGAGACCAAGAGACCCAGTACTTC. V is TRBV9 and J is TRBJ2-5, with 7 bases identical to TRBD2. The trim removed 4 bases at V and 0 bases at J, leaving 3 bases unmatched. The CDR3 loop spans 14 amino acids. CDR1 is SGDLS and CDR2 is YYNGEE in the germline V gene.